The clone carrying this T cell receptor (beta chain) was observed once. The ends were cut back, 2 bases at V and 3 bases at J, with 7 bases in the middle. Germline lookup yields CDR1 MDHEN and CDR2 SYDVKM. The CDR3 length is 13 residues. This sample is part of a study of blood T cell repertoires in COVID-19. About the research overall: There were acute and convalescent COVID-19 samples, and they came from the United States, Italy and Spain. PBMCs, B-cell-depleted T cells, or T cells were the source of the cDNA or gDNA that made up the material.

The assay was immunoSEQ multiplex PCR, and TCRdb's table has in-frame clones only and misses some. The repertoire holds roughly 130,000 clones, with 87% as singletons. This sequence originates from a woman aged 60 to 75 with acute or convalescent COVID-19. Sequencing was carried out using peripheral blood. The V call is TRBV28, the J call TRBJ1-1; no clear D. The CDR3 nucleotides are TGTGCCAGCAGTTTACCAGCGTACACTGAAGCTTTCTTT. This encodes CASSLPAYTEAFF.